The 19 T cell receptor beta chains below all came from one sample that was sequenced in a study of CD4 and CD8 cells across lung adenocarcinoma regions. TCRdb fed the PCR reads into MiXCR, producing one record per CDR3 protein. The table shows 6,000 to 7,500 distinct CDR3 sequences, with 53% occurring only once. Sequences were obtained from CD8+ T cells from the center of a lung tumor. The receptors originated from a male donor with lung adenocarcinoma. The CD4 and CD8 labels of this study may be unreliable.

Details on this clonotype: This sequence may be a read error, since a much larger clone differs from it by one base. The chain has TRBV6-1 and TRBJ2-5; 12 bases align to TRBD1. The junction had 10 bases not matched to a gene; V was cut back by 6 bases and J by 11 bases. Germline lookup yields CDR1 MNHNS and CDR2 SASEGT. This CDR3 comprises 14 residues. The CDR3 protein is CASRGQGARDEQYF. CDR3 nucleotides: TGTGCCAGCAGGGGACAGGGGGCGCGGGATGAGCAGTACTTC.

Here the CDR3 DNA reads TGTGCCAGCAACGGACTCGGGACTGTAAATTCACCCCTCCACTTT. Its translation: CASNGLGTVNSPLHF. The genes are TRBV27 and TRBJ1-6, with D perhaps matching TRBD1 (5 bases). The CDR3 covers 15 residues. The V gene's germline CDR1 is MNHEY and CDR2 SMNVEV (reference sequence). V lost 7 bases to trimming and J lost 7 bases, with 17 bases between them.

This clonotype occurred many times. The chain recombines TRBV15 with TRBJ2-4; 10 bases agree with TRBD1. Germline V gene lookup returns CDR1 LNHNV and CDR2 YYDKDF (reference sequence). V shed 3 bases and J 8 bases; nucleotides not matched to a gene: 7. This CDR3 spans 15 amino acids. The CDR3 protein is CATSSRDRGLDIQYF. Written as DNA, the CDR3 is TGTGCCACCAGCAGCAGGGACAGGGGTTTGGACATTCAGTACTTC.

This CDR3 reads CASRGTGDTQYF. DNA of the CDR3: TGTGCCAGCAGGGGGACAGGAGATACGCAGTATTTT. The chain joins TRBV6-1 to TRBJ2-3, with 8 bases that match TRBD1. Germline CDR1 and CDR2: MNHNS and SASEGT. V shed 6 bases, J shed 5 bases, and the junction held 1 base outside the gene matches. The CDR3 spans 12 residues.

The CDR3 here is CASRCARPGSNEQYF. Here the CDR3 DNA reads TGTGCCAGCAGGTGTGCGCGCCCTGGGTCCAACGAGCAGTACTTC. This chain links TRBV27 with TRBJ2-6, with D unresolved. Near its end, the DNA agrees better with TRBJ2-7, so the J call may be wrong. CDR1 and CDR2 from the germline V gene are MNHEY and SMNVEV (reference sequence). This CDR3 spans 15 amino acids.

V usage is TRBV10-2 and J usage is TRBJ2-1; D not resolved. This CDR3 spans 11 amino acids. Germline CDR1 WSHSY, CDR2 SAAADI. The V and J ends lost 6 bases and 10 bases respectively, with 10 bases between them. The CDR3, as DNA: TGCGCCAGCAGCCACACCAGCGAGCAGTTCTTC. It yields the protein CASSHTSEQFF.

This clonotype has a handful of counts. This chain uses TRBV6-1 with TRBJ1-1, with D perhaps matching TRBD1 (6 bases). The CDR3 has 15 residues. V was shortened by 6 bases and J by 0 bases, with 14 bases between the two germline ends. From germline, CDR1 is MNHNS and CDR2 SASEGT. CDR3 sequence: CASSVRGLLNTEAFF. CDR3 in DNA: TGTGCCAGCAGCGTCCGGGGGCTCTTGAACACTGAAGCTTTCTTT.

This rearrangement joins TRBV6-5 to TRBJ1-1, with D possibly being TRBD1 (6 bases). The CDR3 sequence is 15 residues long. The germline gives CDR1 MNHEY, CDR2 SVGAGI. Trimming pared 0 bases from V and 0 bases from J, leaving 8 bases between. This chain's CDR3 is CASSYSGAMNTEAFF. CDR3 coding DNA: TGTGCCAGCAGTTACTCGGGGGCCATGAACACTGAAGCTTTCTTT.

At least ten counts were recorded for this clonotype. This rearrangement joins TRBV12-3 or TRBV12-4 to TRBJ1-1; D not certain. CDR3 length: 12 residues. V was pared by 7 bases and J by 4 bases, with 10 bases between. The CDR3 here is CASTPGFTEAFF. CDR3 DNA sequence: TGTGCCAGCACCCCGGGATTCACTGAAGCTTTCTTT.

Remarks on this clonotype: At one boundary the junction diverges from the germline segment, which might be a read error. The chain recombines TRBV10-3 with TRBJ2-5, with TRBD1 matching over 8 bases. The germline CDR1 and CDR2 sequences are ENHRY and SYGVKD. CDR3 length equals 14 residues. Written as DNA, the CDR3 is TGTGCCAGCAGTGAGTCAGGGGGCATAGAGACCCAGTACTTC. Its protein product is CASSESGGIETQYF.

This clonotype was seen ten or more times. This sequence joins TRBV5-1 and TRBJ1-1; no definite D call. The CDR3 is made up of 13 amino acids. Trimming removed 5 bases at V and 8 bases at J, with 16 bases between. Germline lookup yields CDR1 SGHRS and CDR2 YFSETQ. CDR3 amino acids: CASSLPDGVEAFF. In DNA form, the CDR3 reads TGCGCCAGCAGTTTGCCAGACGGAGTCGAAGCTTTCTTT. The full variable domain, rest sourced from reference TRBV5-1 and TRBJ1-1, is KAGVTQTPRYLIKTRGQQVTLSCSPISGHRSVSWYQQTPGQGLQFLFEYFSETQRNKGNFPGRFSGRQFSNSRSEMNVSTLELGDSALYLCASSLPDGVEAFFGQGTRLTVV.

The chain uses TRBV7-2 and TRBJ2-5; perhaps D is TRBD1 or TRBD2 (6 bases each). Germline CDR1 and CDR2: SGHTA and FQGNSA. V gave up 5 bases and J gave up 2 bases, with 15 bases separating them. This CDR3 comprises 15 residues. CDR3 coding DNA: TGTGCCAGCAGCACGGGGGCTACTATACAAGAGACCCAGTACTTC. Amino acid sequence: CASSTGATIQETQYF.

This sequence joins TRBV20-1 and TRBJ2-3, with D possibly TRBD1 on 5 matching bases. Germline V gene data show CDR1 as DFQATT and CDR2 as SNEGSKA (reference sequence). This CDR3 contains 16 residues. Between the trimmed V and J ends, which lost 6 bases and 2 bases, there was a span of 21 bases. CDR3 sequence reads: CSATFPNMGLTDTQYF. The CDR3 DNA reads as TGCAGTGCAACATTCCCCAATATGGGGCTCACAGATACGCAGTATTTT.

This clonotype was picked up one time. V usage is TRBV6-5 and J usage is TRBJ2-2; 10 bases fit TRBD1. The CDR3 has 18 amino acids. The trim removed 2 bases at V and 6 bases at J, leaving 12 bases unmatched. The germline V gene has CDR1 MNHEY and CDR2 SVGAGI. CDR3 region: CASSYLGPGQGWSGELFF. The CDR3 coding sequence is TGTGCCAGCAGTTACCTGGGCCCGGGACAGGGGTGGTCCGGGGAGCTGTTTTTT.

The chain has TRBV14 and TRBJ1-2; no reliable D call. CDR1 is SGHDN, CDR2 FVKESK, per germline. This CDR3 comprises 15 residues. The V and J ends lost 4 bases and 7 bases respectively, with 19 bases between them. The CDR3: CASSRSLQAHLGYTF. The CDR3 region has the DNA TGTGCCAGCAGCCGTAGTTTGCAGGCCCACCTTGGCTACACCTTC.

The chain recombines TRBV6-1 with TRBJ1-5; D is possibly TRBD1 (5 bases). Trimming removed 3 bases from V and 10 bases from J, with 19 bases in between. The CDR3 loop spans 15 amino acids. Per germline, CDR1 MNHNS and CDR2 SASEGT. The DNA of the CDR3 is TGTGCCAGCAGTGACCGGGGCCCCGGTATGAATCCCCAGCATTTT. This sequence encodes CASSDRGPGMNPQHF.

J is TRBJ2-1 and V is TRBV6-5, with 10 bases matching TRBD2. The DNA end is more similar to TRBJ2-7, so the J call may be wrong. Germline CDR1 MNHEY, CDR2 SVGAGI. The CDR3 sequence is 14 residues long. CDR3 in amino acids: CASSSSGSYNEQYF. DNA of the CDR3: TGTGCCAGCAGTTCTAGCGGGAGTTACAATGAGCAGTACTTC.

The chain recombines TRBV6-1 with TRBJ2-7, with D maybe TRBD2 (6 bases). Germline lookup yields CDR1 MNHNS and CDR2 SASEGT. The CDR3 is 17 amino acids. The chain's CDR3 is CASSAARDSTIDTISTV. Written as DNA, the CDR3 is TGTGCCAGCAGTGCCGCCCGGGACTCCACGATAGATACGATCAGCACTGTC.

This clonotype appeared a single time. In DNA, the CDR3 is TGTGCCAGCAGAACGACAGGTCAAGGCACAGCTTTCTTT. Translating it yields CASRTTGQGTAFF. This rearrangement joins TRBV2 to TRBJ1-1, with a tentative D call TRBD1 (6 bases). Trimming took 6 bases from V and 10 from J, leaving 18 bases between them. This CDR3 contains 13 residues. CDR1 is SNHLY, CDR2 FYNNEI, per germline. The complete variable domain, with remaining parts taken from reference TRBV2 and TRBJ1-1, reads EPEVTQTPSHQVTQMGQEVILRCVPISNHLYFYWYRQILGQKVEFLVSFYNNEISEKSEIFDDQFSVERPDGSNFTLKIRSTKLEDSAMYFCASRTTGQGTAFFGQGTRLTVV.